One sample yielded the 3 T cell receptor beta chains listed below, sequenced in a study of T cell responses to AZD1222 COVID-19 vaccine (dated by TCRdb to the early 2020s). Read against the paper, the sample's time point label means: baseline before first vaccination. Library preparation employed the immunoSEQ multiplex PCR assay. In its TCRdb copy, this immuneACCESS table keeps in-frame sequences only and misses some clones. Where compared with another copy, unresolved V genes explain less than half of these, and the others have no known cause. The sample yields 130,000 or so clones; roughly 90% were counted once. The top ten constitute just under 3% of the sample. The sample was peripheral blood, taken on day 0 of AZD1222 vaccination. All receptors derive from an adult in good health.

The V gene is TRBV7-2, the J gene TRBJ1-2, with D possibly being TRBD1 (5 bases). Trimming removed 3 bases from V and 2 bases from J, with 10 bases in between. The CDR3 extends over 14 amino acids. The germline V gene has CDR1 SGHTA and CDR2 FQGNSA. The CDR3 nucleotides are TGTGCCAGCAGCTTCATCCAGGGAAACTATGGCTACACCTTC. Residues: CASSFIQGNYGYTF.

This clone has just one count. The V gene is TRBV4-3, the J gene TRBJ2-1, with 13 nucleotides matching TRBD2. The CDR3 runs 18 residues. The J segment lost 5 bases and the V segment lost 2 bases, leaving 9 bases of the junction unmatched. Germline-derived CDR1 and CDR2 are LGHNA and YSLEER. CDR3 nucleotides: TGCGCCAGCAGCCAATACTCCCCGGGACTAGCGGGACACAATGAGCAGTTCTTC. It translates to CASSQYSPGLAGHNEQFF.

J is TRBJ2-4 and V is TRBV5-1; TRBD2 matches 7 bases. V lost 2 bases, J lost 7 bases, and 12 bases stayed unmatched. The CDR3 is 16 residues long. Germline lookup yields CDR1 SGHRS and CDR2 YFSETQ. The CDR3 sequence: CASSLPSGALRNIQYF. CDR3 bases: TGCGCCAGCAGCTTACCGAGCGGGGCCCTAAGGAACATTCAGTACTTC.